The 15 T cell receptor beta chains in this list originate from one sample, sequenced in a study of blood T cell repertoires in COVID-19. TCRdb's copy holds only in-frame clones and misses some; the assay was immunoSEQ multiplex PCR. The profile shows about 58,000 clones, 78% of them singletons. Sequences were obtained from peripheral blood. The receptors derive from a human donor in a cohort sampled during active COVID-19.

The V and J genes are TRBV18 and TRBJ1-2, with D unclear. The length of the CDR3 is 14 residues. Between the trimmed V and J ends, which lost 0 bases and 4 bases, there was a span of 9 bases. Germline V CDR1 and CDR2: KGHSH, LQKENI. The DNA of the CDR3 is TGTGCCAGCTCACCACCGCAACAGAGCTATGGCTACACCTTC. It yields the protein CASSPPQQSYGYTF.

V gene TRBV6-2 or TRBV6-3 combines with J gene TRBJ2-7; the match to TRBD2 covers 13 bases. The junction had 7 bases not matched to a gene; V was cut back by 0 bases and J by 5 bases. CDR1 and CDR2 (germline): MNHEY, SVGEGT. The CDR3 is 17 residues long. The CDR3 spells CASSYSGLAGVYDEQYF. The CDR3 DNA is TGTGCCAGCAGTTACTCCGGACTAGCGGGAGTATACGACGAGCAGTACTTC.

The rearrangement links TRBV6-2 or TRBV6-3 to TRBJ1-5, with 8 bases fitting TRBD1. The CDR3 extends over 20 amino acids. The trim removed 0 bases at V and 0 bases at J, leaving 13 bases unmatched. CDR1 MNHEY and CDR2 SVGEGT come from the germline V gene. DNA for the CDR3: TGTGCCAGCAGTTACTCGAACGGCAGGGGGCCTTTCCGTAGCAATCAGCCCCAGCATTTT. This gives the protein CASSYSNGRGPFRSNQPQHF.

This clone has just a few counts. V is TRBV29-1 and J is TRBJ1-1; D remains unclear. This CDR3 comprises 13 residues. With 1 base removed from V and 1 base from J, the gap between germline ends came to 7 bases. Germline-derived CDR1 and CDR2 are SQVTM and ANQGSEA. The CDR3 loop is CSVEGAGNTEAFF. Written as DNA, the CDR3 is TGCAGCGTTGAAGGGGCGGGGAACACTGAAGCTTTCTTT.

This clone appeared a few times. This chain connects TRBV9 to TRBJ2-1; 14 bases line up with TRBD2. With V trimmed by 5 bases and J by 2 bases, 6 bases remained unmatched. The CDR3 extends over 17 amino acids. Per the germline V gene, CDR1 is SGDLS and CDR2 is YYNGEE. In DNA, the CDR3 is TGTGCCAGCAGGGGGACTAGCGGGAGTGGAGCCTACAATGAGCAGTTCTTC. Translation: CASRGTSGSGAYNEQFF.

The rearrangement links TRBV6-5 to TRBJ2-7; 13 nucleotides match TRBD2. Germline trimming cut 7 bases from V and 2 bases from J; bases unmatched to any gene: 5. Looked up from germline, CDR1 is MNHEY and CDR2 is SVGAGI. The CDR3 totals 15 residues. CDR3 DNA sequence: TGTGCCAGCACCGAGGGACTAGCGGGGACCTACGAGCAGTACTTC. Protein: CASTEGLAGTYEQYF.

The chain joins TRBV2 to TRBJ2-7, with TRBD1 matching 8 bases. CDR1 is SNHLY, CDR2 FYNNEI, per germline. The CDR3 sequence is 15 residues long. V was clipped by 6 bases and J by 2 bases; unmatched bases: 9. The CDR3 DNA follows: TGTGCCAGCAGGGACAGGACAGGGCATACCTACGAGCAGTACTTC. Amino acids: CASRDRTGHTYEQYF.

This chain uses TRBV11-3 with TRBJ2-7; D may be TRBD1 (6 bases). There are 13 residues in the CDR3. The germline CDR1 and CDR2 sequences are SGHNT and YENEEA. With 5 bases removed from V and 11 bases from J, the gap between germline ends came to 19 bases. The CDR3 sequence is CASSLARGSREYF. The CDR3 coding sequence is TGTGCCAGCAGCCTAGCCAGGGGATCTCGGGAGTACTTC.

DNA for the CDR3: TGTGCCACCAGCAGAGCCTCTAGCAATCAGCCCCAGCATTTT. Translated: CATSRASSNQPQHF. The chain uses TRBV15 and TRBJ1-5, with D unclear. The CDR3 length is 14 residues. From germline, CDR1 is LNHNV and CDR2 YYDKDF (reference sequence). V lost 1 base and J 0 bases, leaving 4 bases between the germline ends.

The rearrangement links TRBV25-1 to TRBJ2-5; the match to TRBD2 covers 8 bases. The CDR3 is 15 residues long. V gave up 2 bases and J gave up 4 bases; unmatched junction bases: 6. Germline V gene data show CDR1 as MGHDK and CDR2 as SYGVNS. The CDR3 spells CASSEARGEIETQYF. In nucleotides, the CDR3 is TGTGCCAGCAGTGAAGCGCGGGGGGAGATAGAGACCCAGTACTTC.

The chain links TRBV6-6 to TRBJ1-4, with 8 positions matching TRBD1. CDR3 size: 14 residues. Germline V gene sequence: CDR1 MNHNY, CDR2 SVGAGI (reference sequence). Trimming cost V 6 bases and J 6 bases; bases outside gene matches: 6. The CDR3 nucleotides are TGTGCCAGCAGCTGGGACAGGTTATATGAAAAACTGTTTTTT. Its protein product is CASSWDRLYEKLFF.

The CDR3 region has the DNA TGTGCCAGCAGCTGGGTGGGACAGGGGGACGAGCAGTACTTC. It translates to CASSWVGQGDEQYF. The chain uses TRBV7-8 and TRBJ2-7; 11 nucleotides line up with TRBD1. Germline V gene lookup returns CDR1 SGHVS and CDR2 FQNEAQ. The CDR3 runs 14 residues. J lost 5 bases, V lost 4 bases, and 4 bases had no gene match.

The chain couples TRBV27 to TRBJ2-1, with TRBD1 identical over 7 bases. V lost 1 base to trimming and J lost 6 bases; unmatched junction nucleotides: 6. The germline gives CDR1 MNHEY, CDR2 SMNVEV (reference sequence). The CDR3 spans 15 residues. CDR3 amino acids: CASSLWGQRGNEQFF. CDR3 DNA sequence: TGTGCCAGCAGTTTATGGGGACAGAGAGGCAATGAGCAGTTCTTC.

CDR3 sequence (DNA): TGTGCCTGGGCCGGGGGGACCCAAGAGACCCAGTACTTC. Its translation is CAWAGGTQETQYF. The chain recombines TRBV30 with TRBJ2-5; 7 positions agree with TRBD2. Germline assignment: CDR1 GTSNPN and CDR2 SVGIG (reference sequence). Trimming took 5 bases from V and 1 from J; bases not matched to a gene: 4. This CDR3 has 13 residues.

This clone has a handful of counts. The gene calls are TRBV29-1 and TRBJ2-7; a possible D gene is TRBD1 (6 bases). From germline, CDR1 is SQVTM and CDR2 ANQGSEA. The V and J ends lost 3 bases and 0 bases respectively, with 9 bases between them. The CDR3 extends over 13 amino acids. The CDR3 nucleotides are TGCAGCGTTGAGAGGGGGTCCTCCTACGAGCAGTACTTC. Residues: CSVERGSSYEQYF.